The clone carrying this TCR beta chain was seen a single time. Its target is not known. This sample was included in a study of shared clonotypes between healthy human individuals. Broader study findings: Although depth was large, rarefaction showed that sequencing of the sorted subsets was incomplete. What limited the represented genetic and exposure-history diversity was the small number of donors.

Adults of Caucasian background living in Nashville, Tennessee made up all donors. Libraries were prepared by immunoSEQ multiplex PCR; TCRdb keeps only in-frame clonotypes and omits some of them. Found here are a few million clones, more than 85% of them singletons; the top ten hold under 0.45%. The clonotype comes from a man between 18 and 29 years old in good health. Some clones in this sample may be carry-over from other donors' samples. Specimen: naive CD4+ T cells from PBMCs. Subset defined: CD45RA+ positively selected.

The CDR3 DNA sequence: TGTGCCAGCAGTTCCGGGACTAGTCCCACAGATACGCAGTATTTT. Its protein product is CASSSGTSPTDTQYF. The chain couples TRBV6-5 to TRBJ2-3, with 8 positions matching TRBD2. CDR1 is MNHEY and CDR2 is SVGAGI in the germline V gene. The V segment lost 4 bases and the J segment 2 bases; nucleotides outside the gene matches: 5. The CDR3 covers 15 residues.